The present TCR beta chain was sequenced within a study of monozygotic twins with inflammatory bowel disease. Broader study findings: Telling different T cell subtypes apart from each other was not possible. Among IBD patients, TCRbeta diversity (inverse Simpson) was lower than in healthy co-twins.

Germline V gene lookup returns CDR1 SGHAT and CDR2 FQNNGV. The CDR3 covers 14 residues. A template switching step added UMIs, each with a 6-nucleotide sample barcode. TCRdb reprocessed the 5' RACE reads, keeping one entry per CDR3 protein, no DNA. The sample's table shows around 450,000 distinct CDR3 sequences. To note about this clonotype: Its antigen remains unidentified.

Whole blood served as the source of total RNA, and no T cell sorting took place. Sequenced input: blood. This chain connects TRBV11-2 to TRBJ2-7. The TCR comes from a human donor with ulcerative colitis or Crohn's disease, or a healthy co-twin of an affected twin (not recorded which). CDR3 region: CASSTPWGLYEQYF.